A single sample gave rise to the 3 T cell receptor beta chains below, sequenced in a study of T cell responses to AZD1222 COVID-19 vaccine. Sequencing was performed with immunoSEQ multiplex PCR; in TCRdb, only in-frame clones are kept and a portion is missing. Of some 200,000 clones listed, around 94% are singletons. Source: peripheral blood, taken 28 days after the second dose of the MenACWY control vaccine. The receptors stem from an adult who received the MenACWY meningococcal vaccine as a control.

The chain uses TRBV30 and TRBJ2-1; weak D call: TRBD2 (6 bases). The germline V gene encodes CDR1 GTSNPN and CDR2 SVGIG (reference sequence). V dropped 3 bases and J dropped 10 bases, with 19 bases sitting between them. CDR3 size: 14 residues. CDR3 coding DNA: TGTGCCTGGAGACAGGTCGGGAGAACACCAGAGCAGTTCTTC. Translating it yields CAWRQVGRTPEQFF.

This chain connects TRBV11-3 to TRBJ1-1; D gene uncertain. The V gene lost 2 bases and the J gene lost 5 bases, with 12 bases spanning the gap. CDR3 length equals 14 residues. The germline CDR1 and CDR2 sequences are SGHNT and YENEEA. Here the CDR3 reads CASSLYPGRTEAFF. In DNA form, the CDR3 reads TGTGCCAGCAGCTTATACCCAGGCAGAACTGAAGCTTTCTTT. Based on the CDR3 plus reference TRBV11-3 and TRBJ1-1, the full variable domain is EAGVVQSPRYKIIEKKQPVAFWCNPISGHNTLYWYLQNLGQGPELLIRYENEEAVDDSQLPKDRFSAERLKGVDSTLKIQPAELGDSAVYLCASSLYPGRTEAFFGQGTRLTVV.

This chain links TRBV11-2 with TRBJ1-2; the match to TRBD1 covers 9 bases. The CDR3 sequence is 14 residues long. V was pared by 3 bases and J by 8 bases, with 7 bases of the junction left unmatched. Germline V gives CDR1 SGHAT, CDR2 FQNNGV. The CDR3 bases are TGTGCCAGCAGCTTTACGGGACAGGGTGGCGGCTACACCTTC. Protein: CASSFTGQGGGYTF.